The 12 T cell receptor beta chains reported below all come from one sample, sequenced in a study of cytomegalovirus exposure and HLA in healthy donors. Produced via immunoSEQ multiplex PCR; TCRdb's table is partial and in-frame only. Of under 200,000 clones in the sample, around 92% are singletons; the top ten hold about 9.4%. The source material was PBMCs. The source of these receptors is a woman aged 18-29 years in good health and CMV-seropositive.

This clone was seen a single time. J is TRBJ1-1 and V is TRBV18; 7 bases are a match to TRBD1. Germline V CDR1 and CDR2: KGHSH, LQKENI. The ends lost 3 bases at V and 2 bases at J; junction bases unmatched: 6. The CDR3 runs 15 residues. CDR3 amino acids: CASSPYGTVNTEAFF. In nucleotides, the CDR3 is TGTGCCAGCTCACCCTACGGGACAGTTAACACTGAAGCTTTCTTT.

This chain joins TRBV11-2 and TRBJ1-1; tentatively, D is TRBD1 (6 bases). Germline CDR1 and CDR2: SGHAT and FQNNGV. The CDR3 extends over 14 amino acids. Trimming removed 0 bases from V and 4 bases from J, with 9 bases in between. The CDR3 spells CASSLEQGFTEAFF. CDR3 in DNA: TGTGCCAGCAGCTTAGAGCAGGGGTTCACTGAAGCTTTCTTT.

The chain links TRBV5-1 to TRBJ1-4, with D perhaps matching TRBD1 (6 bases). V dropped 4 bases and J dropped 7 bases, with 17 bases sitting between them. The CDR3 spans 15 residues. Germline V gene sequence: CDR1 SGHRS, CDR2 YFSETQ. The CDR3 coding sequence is TGCGCCAGCAGCCAGAGGGCAGGGGACGTTGAAAAACTGTTTTTT. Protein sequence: CASSQRAGDVEKLFF.

DNA for the CDR3: TGTGCCAGCAGCAACGACCCTAGCGGGTACTACAATGAGCAGTTCTTC. This translates into CASSNDPSGYYNEQFF. This chain connects TRBV7-9 to TRBJ2-1; 8 positions match TRBD2. Trimming at V came to 5 bases and at J to 3 bases, leaving 9 bases not matched to a gene. This CDR3 region has 16 residues. Germline-derived CDR1 and CDR2 are SEHNR and FQNEAQ (reference sequence). The full variable domain, with the rest looked up from reference TRBV7-9 and TRBJ2-1, is DTGVSQNPRHKITKRGQNVTFRCDPISEHNRLYWYRQTLGQGPEFLTYFQNEAQLEKSRLLSDRFSAERPKGSFSTLEIQRTEQGDSAMYLCASSNDPSGYYNEQFFGPGTRLTVL.

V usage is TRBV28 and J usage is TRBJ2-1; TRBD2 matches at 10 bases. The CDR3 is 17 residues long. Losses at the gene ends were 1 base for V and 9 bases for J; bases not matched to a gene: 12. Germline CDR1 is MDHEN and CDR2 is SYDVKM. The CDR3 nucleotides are TGTGCCAGCAGTTTATACCCCCCTCATAGCGGGAGGTGTGAGCAGTTCTTC. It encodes CASSLYPPHSGRCEQFF.

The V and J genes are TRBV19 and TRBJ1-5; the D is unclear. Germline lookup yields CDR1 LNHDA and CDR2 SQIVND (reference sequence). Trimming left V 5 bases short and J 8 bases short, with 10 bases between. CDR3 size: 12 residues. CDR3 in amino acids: CASSLGREPQHF. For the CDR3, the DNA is TGTGCCAGTAGTTTAGGTCGTGAGCCCCAGCATTTT.

The CDR3 DNA follows: TGCGCCAGCAGCTTGGGTAGCGGGAGTACGAATGAGCAGTTCTTC. Translation: CASSLGSGSTNEQFF. The gene calls are TRBV5-1 and TRBJ2-1; TRBD2 matches at 9 bases. The germline gives CDR1 SGHRS, CDR2 YFSETQ. After removal of 0 bases from V and 7 bases from J, the junction contained 5 bases not matched to a gene. The CDR3 consists of 15 residues. The complete variable domain, with remaining parts taken from reference TRBV5-1 and TRBJ2-1, reads KAGVTQTPRYLIKTRGQQVTLSCSPISGHRSVSWYQQTPGQGLQFLFEYFSETQRNKGNFPGRFSGRQFSNSRSEMNVSTLELGDSALYLCASSLGSGSTNEQFFGPGTRLTVL.

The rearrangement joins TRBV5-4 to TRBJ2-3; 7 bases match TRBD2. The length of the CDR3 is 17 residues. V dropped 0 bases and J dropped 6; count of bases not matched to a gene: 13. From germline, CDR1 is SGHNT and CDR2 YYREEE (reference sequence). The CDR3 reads CASSLAVLAASADTQYF. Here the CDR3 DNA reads TGTGCCAGCAGCTTGGCAGTTCTAGCGGCTTCGGCGGATACGCAGTATTTT.

CDR3 bases: TGTGCCAGCAGCCAACTAGCGGGAGCGTACAATGAGCAGTTCTTC. It translates to CASSQLAGAYNEQFF. The gene calls are TRBV7-9 and TRBJ2-1; 11 bases agree with TRBD2. Germline-derived CDR1 and CDR2 are SEHNR and FQNEAQ (reference sequence). The length of the CDR3 is 15 residues. The J segment lost 4 bases and the V segment lost 5 bases, leaving 4 bases of the junction unmatched.

CDR3 sequence (DNA): TGTGCCTGGAGTGTACCCGGGGTCGCTGAAGCTTTCTTT. Translated: CAWSVPGVAEAFF. V is TRBV30 and J is TRBJ1-1; D is ambiguous. The V end was cut by 0 bases, the J end by 6 bases, with 11 bases between. In germline, CDR1 is GTSNPN, CDR2 SVGIG (reference sequence). The CDR3 runs 13 residues. Based on the CDR3 plus reference TRBV30 and TRBJ1-1, the full variable domain is SQTIHQWPATLVQPVGSPLSLECTVEGTSNPNLYWYRQAAGRGLQLLFYSVGIGQISSEVPQNLSASRPQDRQFILSSKKLLLSDSGFYLCAWSVPGVAEAFFGQGTRLTVV.

This CDR3 is CSAYIYNEQFF. The CDR3 DNA sequence: TGCAGTGCTTACATTTACAATGAGCAGTTCTTC. V and J are TRBV20-1 and TRBJ2-1; D is unclear. Germline lookup yields CDR1 DFQATT and CDR2 SNEGSKA (reference sequence). V lost 5 bases and J 4 bases, leaving 6 bases between the germline ends. The CDR3 is made up of 11 amino acids.

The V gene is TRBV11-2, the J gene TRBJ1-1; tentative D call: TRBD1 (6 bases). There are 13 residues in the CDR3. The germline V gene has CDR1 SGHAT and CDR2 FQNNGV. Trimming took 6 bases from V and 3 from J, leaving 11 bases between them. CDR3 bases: TGTGCCAGCAGGGAACAGGGCTACACTGAAGCTTTCTTT. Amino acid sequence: CASREQGYTEAFF. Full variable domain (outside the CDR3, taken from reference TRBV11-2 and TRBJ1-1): EAGVAQSPRYKIIEKRQSVAFWCNPISGHATLYWYQQILGQGPKLLIQFQNNGVVDDSQLPKDRFSAERLKGVDSTLKIQPAKLEDSAVYLCASREQGYTEAFFGQGTRLTVV.